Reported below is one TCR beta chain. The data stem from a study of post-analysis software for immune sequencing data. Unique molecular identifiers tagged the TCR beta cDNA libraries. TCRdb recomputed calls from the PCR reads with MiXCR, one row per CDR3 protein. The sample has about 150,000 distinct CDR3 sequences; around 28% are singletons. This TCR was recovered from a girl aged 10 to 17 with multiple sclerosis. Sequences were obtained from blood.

In nucleotides, the CDR3 is TGTGCCAGCAGCTTTAGACAGCGAGGATCCTACGAGCAGTACTTC. Translating it yields CASSFRQRGSYEQYF. This rearrangement joins TRBV11-2 to TRBJ2-7; weak D call: TRBD1 (5 bases). Germline CDR1 SGHAT, CDR2 FQNNGV. The CDR3 has 15 residues. Trimming took off 3 bases at V and 1 base at J, with 13 bases between the two ends.